A selection of T cell receptor beta chains follows, all from one sample in a study of tumor and adjacent non-tumor tissue in lung cancer. TCRdb independently ran MiXCR on the multiplex PCR reads; one entry per CDR3 protein. This table holds 220,000 or so distinct CDR3 sequences, 71% found once. Specimen: lung tumor tissue. The receptors come from a man aged 60 to 69 with non-small cell lung cancer. The CDR3 runs from the conserved cysteine through the conserved F or W.

v_gene,j_gene,CDR3aa
TRBV20-1,TRBJ2-4,CSALDTNIQYF
TRBV11-1,TRBJ1-1,CASSSRGRSTEAFF
TRBV20-1,TRBJ1-5,CSAGDRGSAQPQHF
TRBV20-1,TRBJ2-1,CSARVADRGRNEQFF
TRBV6-1,TRBJ2-2,CASSAGTGANTGVLFF
TRBV20-1,TRBJ1-2,CNARDFGGYTF
TRBV20-1,TRBJ2-2,CSARPPGVTGELFF
TRBV4-1,TRBJ2-1,CASSQPAGYSKYNEEFF
TRBV13,TRBJ2-1,CASSRSWNSYNEQFF
TRBV5-5,TRBJ2-1,CASSSHRDITNEQFF
TRBV6-5,TRBJ1-5,CASSYSAQGAQHF
TRBV4-3,TRBJ2-1,CACSQDRWDEQFF
TRBV7-8,TRBJ2-1,CASSLRRGSSYNKQFF
TRBV6-5,TRBJ1-2,CASSYSGTDSKYGYTF
TRBV20-1,TRBJ2-7,CSAYIASSYEQYF
TRBV12-3/TRBV12-4,TRBJ1-2,CASSSDRDWGYTF
TRBV29-1,TRBJ1-4,CGIEGSRTDEKLFF
TRBV6-1,TRBJ1-1,CACFGDYTEAFF
TRBV4-2,TRBJ1-5,CASSQSAESRAQPQHF
TRBV5-1,TRBJ2-1,CASSLAGFSYNEQFF
TRBV12-3/TRBV12-4,TRBJ2-5,CASSPGIRGETRYF
TRBV6-6,-,CASRSGGRGETQFF
TRBV5-6,TRBJ2-3,CASSFAVTFGTYTQYF